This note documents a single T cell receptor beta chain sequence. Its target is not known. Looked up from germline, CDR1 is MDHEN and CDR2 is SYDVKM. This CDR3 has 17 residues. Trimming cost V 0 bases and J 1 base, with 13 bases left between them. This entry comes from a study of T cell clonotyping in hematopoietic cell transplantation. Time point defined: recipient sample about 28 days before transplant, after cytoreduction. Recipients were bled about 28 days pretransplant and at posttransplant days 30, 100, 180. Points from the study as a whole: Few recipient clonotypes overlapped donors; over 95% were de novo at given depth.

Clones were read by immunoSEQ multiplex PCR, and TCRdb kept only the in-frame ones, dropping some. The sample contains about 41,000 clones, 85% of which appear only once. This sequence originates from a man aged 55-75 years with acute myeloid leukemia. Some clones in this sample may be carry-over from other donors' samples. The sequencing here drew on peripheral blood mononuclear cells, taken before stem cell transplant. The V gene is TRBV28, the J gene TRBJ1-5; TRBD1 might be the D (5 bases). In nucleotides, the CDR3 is TGTGCCAGCAGTTTATGGGGGGGGACTGACAGCAATCAGCCCCAGCATTTT. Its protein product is CASSLWGGTDSNQPQHF.